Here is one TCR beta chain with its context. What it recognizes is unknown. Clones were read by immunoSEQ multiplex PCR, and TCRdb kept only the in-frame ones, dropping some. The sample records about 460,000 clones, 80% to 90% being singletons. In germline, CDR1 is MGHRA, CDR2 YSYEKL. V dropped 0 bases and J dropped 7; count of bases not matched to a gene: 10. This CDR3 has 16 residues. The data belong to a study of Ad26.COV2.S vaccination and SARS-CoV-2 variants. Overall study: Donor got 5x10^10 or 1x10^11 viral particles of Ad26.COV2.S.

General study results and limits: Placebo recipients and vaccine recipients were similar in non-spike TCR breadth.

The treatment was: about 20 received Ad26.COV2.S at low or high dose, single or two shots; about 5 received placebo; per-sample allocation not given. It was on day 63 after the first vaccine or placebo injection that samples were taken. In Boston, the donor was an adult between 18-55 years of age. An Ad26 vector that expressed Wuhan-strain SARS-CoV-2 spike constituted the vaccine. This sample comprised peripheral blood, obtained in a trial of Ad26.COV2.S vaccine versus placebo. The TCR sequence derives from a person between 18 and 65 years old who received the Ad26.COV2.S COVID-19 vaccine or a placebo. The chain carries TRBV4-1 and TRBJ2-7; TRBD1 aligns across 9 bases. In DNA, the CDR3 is TGCGCCAGCAGCCAAGAAATAACGGGACAGGGTAAAGAGCAGTACTTC. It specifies CASSQEITGQGKEQYF.